This T cell receptor beta chain was sequenced in a study of T cells after somatic rescue of genetic block. Sequencing was performed with immunoSEQ multiplex PCR; in TCRdb, only in-frame clones are kept and a portion is missing. The repertoire includes 15,000 or so clones, 55% to 75% of them detected once, and 25% to 30% sits in the top ten. The V end was cut by 2 bases, the J end by 4 bases, with 14 bases between. The CDR3 extends over 15 amino acids. The germline V gene has CDR1 SGHTA and CDR2 FQGTGA. This TCR was sampled from a man younger than 35. The sample comprised peripheral blood mononuclear cells (PBMCs). The chain is built from TRBV7-3 and TRBJ1-2; perhaps TRBD1 as D (6 bases). The CDR3 DNA sequence: TGTGCCAGCAGCTTAGCTCTAGGGGGAACCTATGGCTACACCTTC. It codes for CASSLALGGTYGYTF.